A single sample gave rise to the 19 T cell receptor beta chains below, sequenced in a study of CD8+CD57+ T cells in acquired aplastic anemia. The use of genomic DNA as template underpinned the TCR beta VDJ and CDR3 profiling. TCRdb called the reads again in MiXCR, with one record for every CDR3 protein. Among hundreds of thousands of distinct CDR3 sequences, roughly 80% were seen once, and the ten largest hold around 40%. Patients included in sequencing had previously demonstrated CD8+CD57+ cell expansion by flow cytometry. Specimen: sorted CD4+, CD8+, or CD8+CD57+ T cells (not recorded which) from PBMCs. The receptors derive from a human donor with aplastic anemia.

V gene TRBV7-8 combines with J gene TRBJ2-1; 8 nucleotides match TRBD2. This CDR3 comprises 16 residues. Looked up from germline, CDR1 is SGHVS and CDR2 is FQNEAQ. The V and J ends lost 0 bases and 15 bases, in that order; junction bases with no gene match: 16. The CDR3 region has the DNA TGTGCCAGCAGCTTAGCAGGAGGCGGGGGGAGCGATGAGTTGTTCTTC. It yields the protein CASSLAGGGGSDELFF. The variable domain in full, with the rest retrieved from reference TRBV7-8 and TRBJ2-1, is GAGVSQSPRYKVAKRGQDVALRCDPISGHVSLFWYQQALGQGPEFLTYFQNEAQLDKSGLPSDRFFAERPEGSVSTLKIQRTQQEDSAVYLCASSLAGGGGSDELFFGPGTRLTVL.

Here the CDR3 DNA reads TGTGCCAGCAGCTCATATACCGGACCGTACGAGCAGTACTTC. It translates to CASSSYTGPYEQYF. This sequence joins TRBV7-4 and TRBJ2-7; D gene ambiguous. With 4 bases removed from V and 4 bases from J, the gap between germline ends came to 14 bases. Germline-derived CDR1 and CDR2 are SGHVT and SQSDAQ. The CDR3 totals 14 residues. Combining the CDR3 with reference TRBV7-4 and TRBJ2-7 gives the whole variable domain GAGVSQSPRYKVAKRGRDVALRCDSISGHVTLYWYRQTLGQGSEVLTYSQSDAQRDKSGRPSGRFSAERPERSVSTLKIQRTEQGDSAVYLCASSSYTGPYEQYFGPGTRLTVT.

This clonotype appeared once. The conserved phenylalanine or tryptophan normally closing the CDR3 is absent here, so this likely arose from a read error. The DNA is left out, because the CDR3 cannot be placed on it with certainty; the CDR3 is given as TCRdb lists it. The chain couples TRBV7-9 to TRBJ2-3; TRBD1, the table's D call, was not compared with the DNA. The CDR3 region is 13 residues in length, termini included. Germline V lookup: CDR1 SEHNR, CDR2 FQNEAQ (reference sequence). CDR3 residues: CASSWAGADTGEL.

The gene calls are TRBV2 and TRBJ2-5; tentatively, D is TRBD2 (6 bases). Matching the DNA end better, TRBJ2-7 makes the J call doubtful. This CDR3 region has 13 residues. Looked up from germline, CDR1 is SNHLY and CDR2 is FYNNEI. CDR3 in amino acids: CASSEGSGYEQYF. The CDR3 DNA reads as TGTGCCAGCAGTGAAGGAAGCGGGTACGAGCAGTACTTC.

Notes on this clonotype: At one end, the junction sequence differs from germline, possibly due to a read error. V usage is TRBV15 and J usage is TRBJ2-1; 9 bases are a match to TRBD2. CDR1 is LNHNV, CDR2 YYDKDF, per germline (reference sequence). The CDR3 has 14 residues. This CDR3 is CATSGGGLAGSLSF. CDR3 nucleotides: TGTGCTACCAGCGGCGGGGGACTAGCCGGAAGTCTGTCCTTC.

The chain employs TRBV7-9 and TRBJ1-5; TRBD1 might be the D (6 bases). Per germline, CDR1 SEHNR and CDR2 FQNEAQ (reference sequence). V gave up 5 bases and J gave up 14 bases, with 25 bases separating them. The CDR3 is 15 amino acids. CDR3 sequence reads: CASSLQRSGGRDEHF. The CDR3 nucleotides are TGTGCCAGCAGCCTTCAAAGAAGCGGGGGGCGCGATGAGCATTTT.

As for this clonotype: A read error may produce the germline difference seen at one junction end. The J gene is TRBJ2-2, the V gene TRBV7-2; no firm D call. CDR3 size: 12 residues. Germline V lookup: CDR1 SGHTA, CDR2 FQGNSA. The CDR3 region is CASSLARGPVTF. CDR3 nucleotide sequence: TGCGCCAGCAGCTTAGCACGCGGTCCCGTTACGTTT.

This clonotype occurred once. This chain uses TRBV25-1 with TRBJ2-7; 7 nucleotides agree with TRBD1. J was trimmed by 0 bases and V by 1 base; bases with no gene match: 6. Germline V lookup: CDR1 MGHDK, CDR2 SYGVNS. The CDR3 consists of 16 residues. CDR3 loop: CASSESHRGSSYEQYV. The CDR3 bases are TGTGCCAGCAGTGAATCCCACAGGGGTAGCTCCTACGAGCAGTACGTC.

About this clonotype itself: One end of the junction fails to match germline, which may point to a read error. The gene calls are TRBV5-6 and TRBJ2-5, with D maybe TRBD1 (6 bases). The CDR3 spans 15 residues. The germline CDR1 and CDR2 sequences are SGHDT and YYEEEE. The CDR3 here is CACSLAQGTKETQYF. The CDR3 DNA reads as TGTGCCTGCAGCTTGGCCCAGGGGACAAAAGAGACCCAGTACTTC. Full variable domain (remainder filled in from reference TRBV5-6 and TRBJ2-5): DAGVTQSPTHLIKTRGQQVTLRCSPKSGHDTVSWYQQALGQGPQFIFQYYEEEERQRGNFPDRFSGHQFPNYSSELNVNALLLGDSALYLCACSLAQGTKETQYFGPGTRLLVL.

J is TRBJ2-7 and V is TRBV9; the D gene is possibly TRBD1 (5 bases). The CDR3 has 14 amino acids. Germline V gene data show CDR1 as SGDLS and CDR2 as YYNGEE. Trimming took 3 bases from V and 11 from J, leaving 21 bases between them. CDR3: CASSATEKSYKEYF. DNA for the CDR3: TGTGCCAGCAGCGCGACAGAGAAAAGCTACAAGGAGTACTTC.

This clonotype was picked up a small number of times. Without the conserved terminal phenylalanine or tryptophan, this CDR3 likely stems from a read error. It is unclear where the CDR3 begins or ends on the DNA, so no DNA is shown, and the CDR3 is as TCRdb lists it. V is TRBV24-1 and J is TRBJ1-2; the table names TRBD1, a call not compared with the DNA. The CDR3 has 19 amino acids, counting both end residues. CDR1 and CDR2 from the germline V gene are KGHDR and SFDVKD. CDR3 protein: CATSDKKTGVGELTMATQS.

The chain is built from TRBV19 and TRBJ1-4, with no clear D. This CDR3 comprises 17 residues. Germline loops: CDR1 LNHDA, CDR2 SQIVND (reference sequence). V gave up 1 base and J gave up 4 bases, with 16 bases separating them. CDR3 bases: TGTGCCAGTAGTATAGCTAGCGGAGCCCACAATAATGAAAAACTGTTTTTT. It yields the protein CASSIASGAHNNEKLFF.

The chain couples TRBV7-9 to TRBJ2-7; 9 nucleotides match TRBD1. Germline V gene lookup returns CDR1 SEHNR and CDR2 FQNEAQ (reference sequence). After removal of 5 bases from V and 0 bases from J, the junction contained 5 bases not matched to a gene. CDR3 size: 15 residues. The CDR3 region is CASSRQGGSSYEQYV. In DNA form, the CDR3 reads TGTGCCAGCAGCCGACAGGGGGGATCCTCCTACGAGCAGTACGTC.

The chain joins TRBV7-6 to TRBJ1-1; TRBD1 is a possible D gene (5 bases). Trimming pared 3 bases from V and 14 bases from J, leaving 22 bases between. In germline, CDR1 is SGHVS, CDR2 FNYEAQ. The CDR3 consists of 14 residues. The CDR3 spells CASSLGDYNSAPFF. As DNA, the CDR3 is TGTGCCAGCAGCTTGGGGGACTATAATTCTGCCCCCTTCTTT.

The table lists this clonotype with a few counts. CDR3 coding DNA: TGTGCCAGCAGCGGTCGGTCGCAAGAGACCCAGTACTTC. Translating it yields CASSGRSQETQYF. V is TRBV7-6 and J is TRBJ2-5, with D uncertain. The CDR3 is made up of 13 amino acids. V lost 5 bases, J lost 2 bases, and 9 bases lay in between. CDR1 is SGHVS, CDR2 FNYEAQ, per germline.

As for this clonotype: The junction shows a germline mismatch at one end, possibly a read error. This chain joins TRBV7-6 and TRBJ2-1; 12 positions match TRBD1. Germline-derived CDR1 and CDR2 are SGHVS and FNYEAQ. The CDR3 runs to 15 residues. CDR3 sequence (DNA): TGTGCTAGCAGCTCGGGGACAGGGGGCTTCGCTGAGCAGTTCTTC. This translates into CASSSGTGGFAEQFF.

The chain links TRBV11-3 to TRBJ2-5; D is unresolved. In germline, CDR1 is SGHNT, CDR2 YENEEA. Trimming left V 0 bases short and J 5 bases short, with 10 bases between. This CDR3 contains 14 residues. The CDR3 DNA reads as TGTGCCAGCAGCTTAGATGCCAGTGGGGAGACCCAGTACTTC. Amino acid sequence: CASSLDASGETQYF.

As for this clonotype: At one end the junction does not follow the germline gene, possibly because of a read error. V gene TRBV7-2 combines with J gene TRBJ2-7; 7 bases align to TRBD1. This CDR3 comprises 15 residues. Per germline, CDR1 SGHTA and CDR2 FQGNSA. CDR3 loop: CASSITGERTYQQYF. The DNA of the CDR3 is TGTGCCAGCAGCATCACAGGGGAGCGAACCTACCAGCAGTACTTC.

A word on this clonotype: The DNA is left out, because the CDR3 cannot be placed on it with certainty; the CDR3 is given as TCRdb lists it. The gene calls are TRBV7-9 and TRBJ2-7; TRBD1 is the table's D call and was not checked against the DNA. Germline CDR1 reads SEHNR; CDR2 reads FQNEAQ (reference sequence). The CDR3 adds up to 15 amino acids, both ends counted. This CDR3 reads CASSLIPGELFFEYF.